The next 22 T cell receptor beta chains were all read from a single sample in a study of vaccination effects on CD4 cells after COVID-19. Antigen specificity for these receptors is unknown. Sequenced by immunoSEQ multiplex PCR; TCRdb stores in-frame clones only, minus some. The sample includes roughly 63,000 clones, over 70% of them seen just once. After expansion with viral peptide pools in the ViraFEST assay, antigen-specific CD4+ T cells were sequenced. When 10 to 11 days of culture had elapsed, CD4+ T cells were isolated. Having tested negative for nucleocapsid antibodies, the vaccine recipients showed no prior SARS-CoV-2 infection. The specimen was CD4+ T cells from PBMCs cultured with HCoV-OC43 spike peptides, collected before COVID-19 vaccination. The subset: HCoV-OC43 spike overlapping peptide pool stimulation. Receptor source: a human donor who received a COVID-19 vaccine.

The J gene is TRBJ1-3, the V gene TRBV4-3, with 7 nucleotides matching TRBD1. The V and J ends lost 4 bases and 3 bases, in that order; junction bases with no gene match: 6. There are 15 residues in the CDR3. CDR1 is LGHNA, CDR2 YSLEER, per germline. CDR3 amino acids: CASSPTGEGGNTIYF. CDR3 DNA: TGCGCCAGCAGCCCCACAGGGGAGGGTGGAAACACCATATATTTT.

This clone was observed a handful of times. The chain is built from TRBV5-1 and TRBJ2-2, with 15 nucleotides matching TRBD2. CDR1 is SGHRS and CDR2 is YFSETQ in the germline V gene. The CDR3 contains 17 residues. V shed 5 bases, J shed 0 bases, and the junction held 2 bases outside the gene matches. Here the CDR3 reads CASRRTSGGANTGELFF. The CDR3 DNA follows: TGCGCCAGCAGACGGACTAGCGGGGGGGCGAACACCGGGGAGCTGTTTTTT.

This chain uses TRBV12-5 with TRBJ1-4; D is unresolved. Trimming pared 1 base from V and 7 bases from J, leaving 10 bases between. The germline V gene has CDR1 LGHNT and CDR2 FRNRAP. This CDR3 is 14 amino acids long. CDR3 bases: TGTGCTAGTGGTTTGGGCGGGAATACTGAAAAACTGTTTTTT. It encodes CASGLGGNTEKLFF.

CDR3 region: CASSLSTANTEAFF. The DNA of the CDR3 is TGTGCCAGCAGCTTATCGACGGCGAACACTGAAGCTTTCTTT. The J gene is TRBJ1-1, the V gene TRBV7-8; no definite D call. V lost 2 bases and J lost 1, with 8 bases in between. This CDR3 comprises 14 residues. Germline V lookup: CDR1 SGHVS, CDR2 FQNEAQ.

This clone was seen more than once but under ten times. The chain carries TRBV19 and TRBJ1-1, with 7 bases identical to TRBD1. V lost 5 bases to trimming and J lost 1 base; unmatched junction nucleotides: 10. Germline CDR1 and CDR2: LNHDA and SQIVND (reference sequence). The CDR3 sequence is 16 residues long. DNA of the CDR3: TGTGCCAGTAGTCGTCCCCTGACAGGGACGAACACTGAAGCTTTCTTT. Amino acids: CASSRPLTGTNTEAFF.

This chain joins TRBV18 and TRBJ1-2; TRBD1 aligns across 7 bases. This CDR3 has 14 amino acids. Germline loops: CDR1 KGHSH, CDR2 LQKENI. Unmatched junction bases numbered 6, after V lost 3 bases and J lost 5 bases. The CDR3 coding sequence is TGTGCCAGCTCACCTGGGTCAGGGGGATATGGCTACACCTTC. Residues: CASSPGSGGYGYTF.

The genes are TRBV10-2 and TRBJ2-1; 7 bases are shared with TRBD2. The V gene's germline CDR1 is WSHSY and CDR2 SAAADI. The V and J ends lost 4 bases and 5 bases, in that order; junction bases with no gene match: 8. The CDR3 contains 15 residues. The CDR3 spells CASSVLATHNNEQFF. The CDR3 nucleotides are TGCGCCAGCAGTGTACTAGCGACCCATAACAATGAGCAGTTCTTC.

The rearrangement uses TRBV27 and TRBJ1-3; tentative D call: TRBD1 (5 bases). The germline V gene encodes CDR1 MNHEY and CDR2 SMNVEV (reference sequence). CDR3 length equals 14 residues. With 4 bases removed from V and 4 bases from J, the gap between germline ends came to 11 bases. The CDR3 bases are TGTGCCAGCAGTTCGGGGACGTCGGGAAACACCATATATTTT. Encoded protein: CASSSGTSGNTIYF.

Comments on this clone: Other DNA sequences in this specimen translate into the identical CDR3. CDR3 DNA: TGTGCCAGCACCGGGAACACTGAAGCTTTCTTT. It yields the protein CASTGNTEAFF. This chain uses TRBV6-5 with TRBJ1-1; D gene uncertain. V was clipped by 7 bases and J by 1 base, with 4 bases between them. Germline CDR1 and CDR2: MNHEY and SVGAGI. CDR3 length: 11 residues.

V and J are TRBV3-1 (or the pseudogene TRBV3-2) and TRBJ1-1; D uncertain. There are 15 residues in the CDR3. In germline, CDR1 is LGHDT, CDR2 YNNKEL (reference sequence). With 1 base removed from V and 6 bases from J, the gap between germline ends came to 15 bases. In DNA form, the CDR3 reads TGTGCCAGCAGCCAAGGAATAAGGGTTGTTGCTGAAGCTTTCTTT. Protein product: CASSQGIRVVAEAFF.

This clone has just a few counts. This chain joins TRBV19 and TRBJ1-2; possible D gene TRBD1, 5 bases. CDR1 is LNHDA, CDR2 SQIVND, per germline (reference sequence). V lost 3 bases to trimming and J lost 8 bases, with 10 bases between them. CDR3 length: 12 residues. CDR3: CASSIRQGGYTF. The DNA of the CDR3 is TGTGCCAGTAGTATTCGGCAGGGAGGCTACACCTTC.

This clone was seen more than once but under ten times. The chain links TRBV19 to TRBJ2-1; 7 bases are shared with TRBD2. Trimming cost V 1 base and J 8 bases; bases outside gene matches: 8. This CDR3 comprises 15 residues. The germline V gene encodes CDR1 LNHDA and CDR2 SQIVND (reference sequence). CDR3 in amino acids: CASSIVGVREDEQFF. The CDR3, as DNA: TGTGCCAGTAGTATAGTAGGCGTCCGGGAGGATGAGCAGTTCTTC. The full variable domain, its missing parts supplied by reference TRBV19 and TRBJ2-1, is DGGITQSPKYLFRKEGQNVTLSCEQNLNHDAMYWYRQDPGQGLRLIYYSQIVNDFQKGDIAEGYSVSREKKESFPLTVTSAQKNPTAFYLCASSIVGVREDEQFFGPGTRLTVL.

This clone has only a few counts. The gene calls are TRBV7-3 and TRBJ2-1; 8 nucleotides agree with TRBD1. The germline V gene has CDR1 SGHTA and CDR2 FQGTGA. This CDR3 contains 15 residues. V gave up 5 bases and J gave up 7 bases; unmatched junction bases: 10. For the CDR3, the DNA is TGTGCCAGCAGCCCAACAGGGGGTTTTTCGAATGAGCAGTTCTTC. Its protein product is CASSPTGGFSNEQFF.

The chain carries TRBV24-1 and TRBJ2-5, with D perhaps TRBD1 or TRBD2 (6 bases each). CDR1 is KGHDR, CDR2 SFDVKD, per germline. Trimming removed 5 bases at V and 5 bases at J, with 14 bases between. The CDR3 sequence is 14 residues long. The CDR3 is CATSARTGRETQYF. The DNA for the CDR3 is TGTGCCACCAGTGCCCGAACAGGGAGGGAGACCCAGTACTTC.

V gene TRBV5-1 combines with J gene TRBJ2-7, with D possibly called TRBD1 or TRBD2 (5 bases each). Germline CDR1 is SGHRS and CDR2 is YFSETQ. CDR3 length: 13 residues. V shed 0 bases and J shed 4 bases, with 8 bases lying between them. The CDR3: CASSLVREYEQYV. The DNA for the CDR3 is TGCGCCAGCAGCTTGGTCAGGGAGTACGAGCAGTACGTC.

For the CDR3, the DNA is TGTGCCAGCTCACCACCGGTGGCGGGGGCAACGACAGATACGCAGTATTTT. This translates into CASSPPVAGATTDTQYF. The V call is TRBV18, the J call TRBJ2-3; weak D call: TRBD2 (7 bases). From germline, CDR1 is KGHSH and CDR2 LQKENI. V lost 0 bases and J 3 bases, leaving 16 bases between the germline ends. CDR3 length: 17 residues.

This chain connects TRBV5-4 to TRBJ2-5; D might be TRBD2 (6 bases). The CDR3 is made up of 15 amino acids. Germline V gene lookup returns CDR1 SGHNT and CDR2 YYREEE (reference sequence). V shed 4 bases and J shed 4 bases, with 17 bases lying between them. This chain's CDR3 is CASSREGTLAETQYF. CDR3 sequence (DNA): TGTGCCAGCAGCCGTGAAGGGACTTTGGCAGAGACCCAGTACTTC.

The chain combines TRBV3-1 (or the pseudogene TRBV3-2) with TRBJ2-2, with a possible D match to TRBD2 (7 bases). Germline V lookup: CDR1 LGHDT, CDR2 YNNKEL (reference sequence). V lost 1 base, J lost 6 bases, and 12 bases lay in between. The CDR3 sequence is 15 residues long. The CDR3 DNA follows: TGTGCCAGCAGCCAAGGAGGGGGAGGGGCCGGGGAGCTGTTTTTT. Its protein product is CASSQGGGGAGELFF.

This clone was counted between two and nine times. The rearrangement uses TRBV7-6 and TRBJ2-1, with D tentatively TRBD1 (5 bases). V was shortened by 3 bases and J by 2 bases, with 11 bases between the two germline ends. The germline CDR1 and CDR2 sequences are SGHVS and FNYEAQ. The CDR3 contains 15 residues. CDR3 bases: TGTGCCAGCAGCTTCGACAGTGCCCCCTACAATGAGCAGTTCTTC. Translated, it gives CASSFDSAPYNEQFF.

The chain carries TRBV3-1 (or the pseudogene TRBV3-2) and TRBJ1-1, with 10 positions matching TRBD1. Germline trimming cut 5 bases from V and 1 base from J; bases unmatched to any gene: 4. This CDR3 region has 15 residues. Germline CDR1 is LGHDT and CDR2 is YNNKEL (reference sequence). CDR3 loop: CASSNRDRGNTEAFF. CDR3 sequence (DNA): TGTGCCAGCAGCAACCGGGACAGGGGGAACACTGAAGCTTTCTTT.

The chain combines TRBV9 with TRBJ1-2; 7 nucleotides agree with TRBD1. This CDR3 is 14 amino acids long. J lost 3 bases, V lost 4 bases, and 6 bases had no gene match. Germline V gene sequence: CDR1 SGDLS, CDR2 YYNGEE. Here the CDR3 DNA reads TGTGCCAGCAGCCCGATCAGGGGGGACTATGGCTACACCTTC. It encodes CASSPIRGDYGYTF.

The chain couples TRBV3-1 (or the pseudogene TRBV3-2) to TRBJ2-3, with D possibly matching TRBD1 (5 bases). CDR1 and CDR2 (germline): LGHDT, YNNKEL (reference sequence). V dropped 2 bases and J dropped 5 bases, with 11 bases sitting between them. The CDR3 is 14 amino acids. The CDR3 loop reads CASSQLSQGDTQYF. In DNA form, the CDR3 reads TGTGCCAGCAGCCAATTGAGCCAGGGAGATACGCAGTATTTT.